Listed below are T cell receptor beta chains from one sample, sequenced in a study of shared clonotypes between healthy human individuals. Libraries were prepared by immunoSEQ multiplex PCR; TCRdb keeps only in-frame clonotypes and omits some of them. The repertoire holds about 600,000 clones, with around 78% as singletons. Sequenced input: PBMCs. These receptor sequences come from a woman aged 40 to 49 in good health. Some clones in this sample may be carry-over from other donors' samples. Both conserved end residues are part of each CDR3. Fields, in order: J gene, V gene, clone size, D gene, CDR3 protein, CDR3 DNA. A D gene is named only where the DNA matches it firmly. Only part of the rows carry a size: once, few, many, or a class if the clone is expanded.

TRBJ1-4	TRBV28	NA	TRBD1	CASGNDRGAEKLFF	TGTGCCAGCGGTAATGACAGGGGTGCAGAAAAACTGTTTTTT
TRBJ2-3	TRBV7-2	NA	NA	CASSLASEDTQYF	TGTGCCAGCAGCTTAGCTTCAGAAGATACGCAGTATTTT
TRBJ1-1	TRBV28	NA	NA	CASSSNRYPNTEAFF	TGTGCCAGCAGTTCTAACAGGTATCCTAACACTGAAGCTTTCTTT
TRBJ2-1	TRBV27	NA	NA	CASRPTGRNEQFF	TGTGCCAGCAGACCGACAGGCCGCAATGAGCAGTTCTTC
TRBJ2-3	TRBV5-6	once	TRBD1	CASSAQGRGTDTQYF	TGTGCCAGCAGTGCACAGGGGCGCGGCACAGATACGCAGTATTTT
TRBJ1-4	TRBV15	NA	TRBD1	CATSSPGGPTNEKLFF	TGTGCCACCAGCAGTCCAGGGGGGCCAACTAATGAAAAACTGTTTTTT
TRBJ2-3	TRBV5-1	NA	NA	CASSLEASGTDTQYF	TGCGCCAGCAGCTTGGAGGCTAGCGGCACAGATACGCAGTATTTT
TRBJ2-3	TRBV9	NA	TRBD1	CASSATGDRTDTQYF	TGTGCCAGCAGCGCGACAGGGGACCGTACAGATACGCAGTATTTT
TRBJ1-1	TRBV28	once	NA	CASSLLGAPEAFF	TGTGCCAGCAGTTTATTGGGGGCGCCAGAGGCTTTCTTT
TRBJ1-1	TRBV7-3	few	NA	CASSVSSGRVAFF	TGTGCCAGCAGCGTCTCCTCAGGCAGGGTAGCTTTCTTT
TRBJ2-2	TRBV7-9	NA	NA	CASSLGELGTGELFF	TGTGCCAGCAGCTTGGGAGAACTAGGAACCGGGGAGCTGTTTTTT
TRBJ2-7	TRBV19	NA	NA	CASSKGGSLNEQYF	TGTGCCAGTAGTAAGGGTGGCTCATTGAACGAGCAGTACTTC
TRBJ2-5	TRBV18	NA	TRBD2	CASSPRASGQETQYF	TGTGCCAGCTCACCACGGGCTAGCGGACAAGAGACCCAGTACTTC
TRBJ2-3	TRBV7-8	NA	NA	CASSFGPGKGDTQYF	TGTGCCAGCAGCTTTGGGCCGGGGAAGGGAGATACGCAGTATTTT
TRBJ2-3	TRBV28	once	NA	CASRLDYSGTDTQYF	TGTGCCAGCAGGCTTGACTATTCCGGCACAGATACGCAGTATTTT
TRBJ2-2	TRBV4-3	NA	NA	CASSQRTGELFF	TGCGCCAGCAGCCAACGTACCGGGGAGCTGTTTTTT
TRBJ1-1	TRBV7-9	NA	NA	CASSLELGANTEAFF	TGTGCCAGCAGCTTAGAACTGGGGGCGAACACTGAAGCTTTCTTT
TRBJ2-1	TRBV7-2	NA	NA	CASSLVGTGTRDEQFF	TGTGCCAGCAGCTTAGTTGGCACCGGGACGAGGGATGAGCAGTTCTTC
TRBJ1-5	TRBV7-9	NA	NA	CASSLEGQPQHF	TGTGCCAGCAGCTTAGAGGGTCAGCCCCAGCATTTT